This passage covers 5 T cell receptor beta chains from one sample sequenced in a study of blood T cell repertoires in COVID-19. Method: immunoSEQ multiplex PCR; TCRdb's copy keeps in-frame clones and lacks some. The sample has fewer than 450,000 clones, 90% seen once. What was sequenced was PBMCs or T cells enriched from blood (not recorded which). The receptors derive from a man between 18 and 29 years old who had recovered from COVID-19.

This sequence joins TRBV18 and TRBJ1-2; 8 bases agree with TRBD1. The V gene's germline CDR1 is KGHSH and CDR2 LQKENI. The CDR3 consists of 14 residues. Trimming at V came to 2 bases and at J to 2 bases, leaving 1 base not matched to a gene. The CDR3: CASSPGTGNYGYTF. CDR3 bases: TGTGCCAGCTCACCAGGGACAGGAAACTATGGCTACACCTTC.

The chain links TRBV7-9 to TRBJ2-2; 10 nucleotides agree with TRBD2. Germline lookup yields CDR1 SEHNR and CDR2 FQNEAQ (reference sequence). The ends lost 5 bases at V and 4 bases at J; junction bases unmatched: 4. The CDR3 length is 15 residues. In nucleotides, the CDR3 is TGTGCCAGCAGCCGTCAGCGGGGGGGCACCGGGGAGCTGTTTTTT. Protein sequence: CASSRQRGGTGELFF.

The chain carries TRBV18 and TRBJ1-6, with unresolved D. Looked up from germline, CDR1 is KGHSH and CDR2 is LQKENI. V lost 5 bases to trimming and J lost 0 bases, with 5 bases between them. This CDR3 region has 14 residues. The CDR3 region has the DNA TGTGCCAGCTCAGAGAGCTCCTATAATTCACCCCTCCACTTT. As protein: CASSESSYNSPLHF.

The chain links TRBV4-2 to TRBJ2-2; 13 bases are a match to TRBD2. This CDR3 is built from 16 residues. Losses at the gene ends were 0 bases for V and 14 bases for J; bases not matched to a gene: 9. CDR1 is LGHNA, CDR2 YNFKEQ, per germline. The CDR3 coding sequence is TGTGCCAGCAGCCAAGATCGCGGACTAGCGGGAGTAGGTCTGTTTTTT. Translation: CASSQDRGLAGVGLFF.

The chain is built from TRBV11-1 and TRBJ1-1, with no clear D. The CDR3 is 13 residues long. CDR1 is SGHAT and CDR2 is FQDESV in the germline V gene (reference sequence). Between the trimmed V and J ends, which lost 3 bases and 2 bases, there was a span of 7 bases. In DNA, the CDR3 is TGTGCCAGCAGCTTTAAAATTAACACTGAAGCTTTCTTT. It translates to CASSFKINTEAFF. The entire variable domain, with the rest obtained from reference TRBV11-1 and TRBJ1-1, is as follows: EAEVAQSPRYKITEKSQAVAFWCDPISGHATLYWYRQILGQGPELLVQFQDESVVDDSQLPKDRFSAERLKGVDSTLKIQPAELGDSAMYLCASSFKINTEAFFGQGTRLTVV.